A single sample gave rise to the 7 T cell receptor beta chains below, sequenced in a study of cytomegalovirus exposure and HLA in healthy donors. In the PCR, 60 Vbeta and 13 Jbeta primers were used. Produced via immunoSEQ multiplex PCR; TCRdb's table is partial and in-frame only. The repertoire includes more than 85,000 clones, around 15% of them detected once, and roughly 0.79% sits in the top ten. Sequencing was done on a sample of PBMCs. These receptors were collected from a female donor in good health and CMV-seronegative.

The gene calls are TRBV4-1 and TRBJ2-5; D might be TRBD1 (6 bases). The V gene lost 1 base and the J gene lost 1 base, with 7 bases spanning the gap. The CDR3 contains 14 residues. CDR1 MGHRA and CDR2 YSYEKL come from the germline V gene. CDR3 protein: CASSQADSQETQYF. The CDR3 DNA sequence: TGCGCCAGCAGCCAAGCGGACAGCCAAGAGACCCAGTACTTC.

The rearrangement joins TRBV2 to TRBJ1-4; no definite D call. The CDR3 sequence is 16 residues long. Germline-derived CDR1 and CDR2 are SNHLY and FYNNEI. The germline V and J ends were trimmed by 3 bases and 6 bases, with 17 bases remaining between them. DNA of the CDR3: TGTGCCAGCAGTGATTCGTCATACGGGTTTGATGAAAAACTGTTTTTT. This encodes CASSDSSYGFDEKLFF.

By frequency in the sample, this clone is medium-sized. V gene TRBV7-9 combines with J gene TRBJ2-1, with 10 bases lining up with TRBD1. Germline values: CDR1 SEHNR, CDR2 FQNEAQ (reference sequence). The CDR3 sequence is 15 residues long. V dropped 5 bases and J dropped 5; count of bases not matched to a gene: 6. The CDR3 coding sequence is TGTGCCAGCAGCCCCCGGGACAGGGGTGACAATGAGCAGTTCTTC. Translation gives CASSPRDRGDNEQFF.

V gene TRBV5-1 combines with J gene TRBJ1-1; D is possibly TRBD1 (5 bases). The V gene's germline CDR1 is SGHRS and CDR2 YFSETQ. Trimming left V 0 bases short and J 0 bases short, with 9 bases between. The CDR3 contains 15 residues. CDR3 coding DNA: TGCGCCAGCAGCTTGGATCCAGGGATGAACACTGAAGCTTTCTTT. Residues: CASSLDPGMNTEAFF.

V is TRBV27 and J is TRBJ1-5; TRBD1 might be the D (5 bases). This CDR3 is 13 amino acids long. V dropped 6 bases and J dropped 7 bases, with 13 bases sitting between them. Per germline, CDR1 MNHEY and CDR2 SMNVEV (reference sequence). The CDR3 spells CASSHMGGQPQHF. In nucleotides, the CDR3 is TGTGCCAGCAGCCATATGGGGGGGCAGCCCCAGCATTTT.

V is TRBV2 and J is TRBJ2-1; TRBD1 matches at 9 bases. The junction had 7 bases not matched to a gene; V was cut back by 10 bases and J by 6 bases. Looked up from germline, CDR1 is SNHLY and CDR2 is FYNNEI. This CDR3 region has 13 residues. CDR3 protein: CATDKTGGNEQFF. The CDR3 DNA follows: TGTGCCACCGATAAGACAGGGGGCAATGAGCAGTTCTTC.

The gene calls are TRBV29-1 and TRBJ1-1; tentative D call: TRBD1 (5 bases). Germline lookup yields CDR1 SQVTM and CDR2 ANQGSEA. V lost 4 bases to trimming and J lost 1 base, with 7 bases between them. This CDR3 is 12 amino acids long. Written as DNA, the CDR3 is TGCAGCGTTGCTAGGGGGAACACTGAAGCTTTCTTT. Its protein product is CSVARGNTEAFF.